Listed here are 27 T cell receptor beta chains from one sample, sequenced in a study of blood T cell repertoires in COVID-19. Sequenced by immunoSEQ multiplex PCR; TCRdb stores in-frame clones only, minus some. The sample holds 200,000 to 250,000 clones; 84% are singletons and the top ten take 7.5% to 9%. Sequencing input: peripheral blood. These receptors were collected from a woman older than 75 with COVID-19, enrolled during active disease.

The rearrangement uses TRBV28 and TRBJ1-2; 8 nucleotides agree with TRBD1. V shed 2 bases, J shed 6 bases, and the junction held 11 bases outside the gene matches. CDR1 is MDHEN, CDR2 SYDVKM, per germline. The CDR3 has 16 amino acids. The DNA for the CDR3 is TGTGCCAGCAGTTTACAGGGGGCGCAGGATACAAATGGCTACACCTTC. This sequence encodes CASSLQGAQDTNGYTF.

This chain uses TRBV5-1 with TRBJ2-5; 9 bases match TRBD2. CDR3 length: 16 amino acids. From germline, CDR1 is SGHRS and CDR2 YFSETQ. V lost 1 base, J lost 1 base, and 5 bases stayed unmatched. For the CDR3, the DNA is TGCGCCAGCAGCTTGTTCAGTAGCGGGGGCCAAGAGACCCAGTACTTC. Residues: CASSLFSSGGQETQYF.

The V call is TRBV24-1, the J call TRBJ1-1; D might be TRBD1 (6 bases). Germline CDR1 is KGHDR and CDR2 is SFDVKD. Trimming cost V 4 bases and J 3 bases, with 11 bases left between them. The CDR3 covers 14 residues. CDR3 amino acids: CATSEKDSYTEAFF. CDR3 nucleotides: TGTGCCACCAGTGAGAAGGACAGCTACACTGAAGCTTTCTTT.

The V call is TRBV25-1, the J call TRBJ1-2; tentatively, D is TRBD1 (5 bases). The V end lost 0 bases, the J end lost 8 bases, and 19 bases lay between the germline ends. The germline V gene encodes CDR1 MGHDK and CDR2 SYGVNS. The CDR3 has 16 residues. The CDR3 loop is CASSEYGGLGLGGYTF. CDR3 in DNA: TGTGCCAGCAGTGAATACGGGGGTCTCGGCTTGGGCGGCTACACCTTC.

This sequence joins TRBV5-1 and TRBJ1-6, with D uncertain. Germline CDR1 reads SGHRS; CDR2 reads YFSETQ. The CDR3 extends over 16 amino acids. V was pared by 0 bases and J by 0 bases, with 7 bases between. Here the CDR3 reads CASSLDGSSYNSPLHF. The CDR3 DNA reads TGCGCCAGCAGCTTGGACGGGAGCTCCTATAATTCACCCCTCCACTTT.

This chain joins TRBV27 and TRBJ1-1, with a tentative D call TRBD1 (6 bases). Germline V gene lookup returns CDR1 MNHEY and CDR2 SMNVEV (reference sequence). The CDR3 is 16 amino acids. Trimming removed 7 bases from V and 1 base from J, with 19 bases in between. The CDR3 loop reads CASTSRLGAGNTEAFF. In DNA, the CDR3 is TGTGCCAGCACCTCCCGGTTGGGGGCGGGGAACACTGAAGCTTTCTTT.

The chain is built from TRBV2 and TRBJ2-3, with no clear D. The CDR3 loop spans 13 amino acids. The V end lost 1 base, the J end lost 6 bases, and 8 bases lay between the germline ends. Germline V gene lookup returns CDR1 SNHLY and CDR2 FYNNEI. The CDR3 DNA reads as TGTGCCAGCAGTGAAGGACTTTGGGATACGCAGTATTTT. Protein sequence: CASSEGLWDTQYF.

V is TRBV6-1 and J is TRBJ2-5; D is unclear. V lost 1 base and J lost 5, with 14 bases in between. This CDR3 has 15 amino acids. Germline V gene data show CDR1 as MNHNS and CDR2 as SASEGT. CDR3 residues: CASSEGAGPRETQYF. In DNA, the CDR3 is TGTGCCAGCAGTGAAGGTGCCGGTCCTCGGGAGACCCAGTACTTC.

J is TRBJ1-5 and V is TRBV6-6, with D possibly TRBD1 on 6 matching bases. Germline V gene sequence: CDR1 MNHNY, CDR2 SVGAGI (reference sequence). There are 18 residues in the CDR3. Trimming left V 5 bases short and J 5 bases short, with 25 bases between. The CDR3 spells CASSPNRGGALTHQPQHF. The CDR3 bases are TGTGCCAGCAGTCCCAATCGAGGGGGTGCCCTGACCCATCAGCCCCAGCATTTT.

The genes are TRBV7-3 and TRBJ2-3; D is possibly TRBD2 (6 bases). Germline V lookup: CDR1 SGHTA, CDR2 FQGTGA. Trimming removed 2 bases from V and 6 bases from J, with 12 bases in between. The CDR3 extends over 14 amino acids. The CDR3 loop reads CASSLGGKSDTQYF. The CDR3 bases are TGTGCCAGCAGCTTAGGCGGGAAGAGCGATACGCAGTATTTT. Complete variable domain (other parts from reference TRBV7-3 and TRBJ2-3): GAGVSQTPSNKVTEKGKYVELRCDPISGHTALYWYRQSLGQGPEFLIYFQGTGAADDSGLPNDRFFAVRPEGSVSTLKIQRTERGDSAVYLCASSLGGKSDTQYFGPGTRLTVL.

The V call is TRBV7-9, the J call TRBJ2-2; 8 bases match TRBD1. V shed 5 bases, J shed 1 base, and the junction held 3 bases outside the gene matches. The CDR3 has 15 amino acids. Germline CDR1 SEHNR, CDR2 FQNEAQ (reference sequence). CDR3 DNA sequence: TGTGCCAGCAGCCGAGGGACAGGGAACACCGGGGAGCTGTTTTTT. This translates into CASSRGTGNTGELFF.

The CDR3 protein is CASSSSVGAGGFTDTQYF. DNA of the CDR3: TGTGCCAGCAGTTCCTCCGTTGGAGCGGGGGGCTTCACAGATACGCAGTATTTT. This chain uses TRBV28 with TRBJ2-3; 9 positions match TRBD2. Looked up from germline, CDR1 is MDHEN and CDR2 is SYDVKM. The CDR3 sequence is 18 residues long. The junction had 13 bases not matched to a gene; V was cut back by 4 bases and J by 2 bases.

The chain carries TRBV5-4 and TRBJ1-2; 10 bases map to TRBD1. J lost 7 bases, V lost 2 bases, and 11 bases had no gene match. The V gene's germline CDR1 is SGHNT and CDR2 YYREEE (reference sequence). The CDR3 sequence is 16 residues long. The CDR3 spells CASSFLFGTGVSGYTF. CDR3 bases: TGTGCCAGCAGCTTTCTTTTCGGGACAGGGGTGTCTGGCTACACCTTC.

This clone was recorded once. The chain joins TRBV2 to TRBJ2-1; 8 nucleotides match TRBD1. CDR3 length: 13 residues. The V gene end was trimmed by 7 bases and the J gene end by 6 bases; junction bases not matched to a gene: 5. Germline-derived CDR1 and CDR2 are SNHLY and FYNNEI. The CDR3 region has the DNA TGTGCCAGCAACTTGGACAGGGTCAATGAGCAGTTCTTC. It specifies CASNLDRVNEQFF. Drawing the rest from reference TRBV2 and TRBJ2-1, the complete variable domain is EPEVTQTPSHQVTQMGQEVILRCVPISNHLYFYWYRQILGQKVEFLVSFYNNEISEKSEIFDDQFSVERPDGSNFTLKIRSTKLEDSAMYFCASNLDRVNEQFFGPGTRLTVL.

In this sample, this clone turned up a few times. This rearrangement joins TRBV28 to TRBJ1-3, with D possibly being TRBD1 (5 bases). CDR1 is MDHEN, CDR2 SYDVKM, per germline. The CDR3 length is 15 residues. Trimming shortened V by 3 bases and J by 0 bases, and 9 bases separated the two germline ends. The CDR3 sequence: CASSLGGISGNTIYF. CDR3 nucleotide sequence: TGTGCCAGCAGTTTGGGGGGTATCTCTGGAAACACCATATATTTT.

The chain is built from TRBV6-5 and TRBJ1-1; D is possibly TRBD1 (5 bases). CDR1 MNHEY and CDR2 SVGAGI come from the germline V gene. The V gene lost 5 bases and the J gene lost 7 bases, with 11 bases spanning the gap. This CDR3 comprises 12 residues. The CDR3 nucleotides are TGTGCCAGCAGTCCAGGGCCTCTTGAAGCTTTCTTT. Its translation: CASSPGPLEAFF.

V gene TRBV7-9 combines with J gene TRBJ2-1, with D perhaps matching TRBD2 (7 bases). Trimming cost V 4 bases and J 6 bases, with 16 bases left between them. In germline, CDR1 is SEHNR, CDR2 FQNEAQ (reference sequence). The CDR3 is 15 amino acids. The CDR3 loop reads CASSSPGGPSNEQFF. CDR3 bases: TGTGCCAGCAGCTCCCCCGGGGGGCCGAGCAATGAGCAGTTCTTC.

V usage is TRBV18 and J usage is TRBJ2-1; 10 positions agree with TRBD1. The CDR3 is 14 amino acids. V shed 3 bases and J 8 bases; nucleotides not matched to a gene: 4. Per the germline V gene, CDR1 is KGHSH and CDR2 is LQKENI. CDR3 sequence reads: CASSPGQGWYEQFF. The CDR3 DNA sequence: TGTGCCAGCTCACCGGGACAGGGGTGGTATGAGCAGTTCTTC.

The V gene is TRBV27, the J gene TRBJ1-1; D ambiguous. Germline V lookup: CDR1 MNHEY, CDR2 SMNVEV (reference sequence). V lost 11 bases, J lost 1 base, and 11 bases lay in between. This CDR3 contains 12 residues. The CDR3 loop reads CAARGGNTEAFF. The CDR3 bases are TGTGCCGCCCGGGGAGGGAACACTGAAGCTTTCTTT.

The gene calls are TRBV7-9 and TRBJ2-3, with D hard to call. CDR3 length: 11 residues. Germline V gene lookup returns CDR1 SEHNR and CDR2 FQNEAQ (reference sequence). Here the CDR3 DNA reads TGTGCGACAACAAGCACAGATACGCAGTATTTT. Translation: CATTSTDTQYF.

This chain joins TRBV9 and TRBJ1-4; 7 nucleotides align to TRBD1. Trimming took 4 bases from V and 4 from J; bases not matched to a gene: 7. CDR1 and CDR2 (germline): SGDLS, YYNGEE. This CDR3 region has 15 residues. CDR3 coding DNA: TGTGCCAGCAGCCCAGGGGGACAGCGTAATGAAAAACTGTTTTTT. Its translation is CASSPGGQRNEKLFF. The variable domain in full, completed from reference TRBV9 and TRBJ1-4, reads DSGVTQTPKHLITATGQRVTLRCSPRSGDLSVYWYQQSLDQGLQFLIQYYNGEERAKGNILERFSAQQFPDLHSELNLSSLELGDSALYFCASSPGGQRNEKLFFGSGTQLSVL.

This clone appeared a few times. V gene TRBV27 combines with J gene TRBJ2-5; D not resolved. V was shortened by 4 bases and J by 7 bases, with 10 bases between the two germline ends. The CDR3 runs to 12 residues. Germline V lookup: CDR1 MNHEY, CDR2 SMNVEV (reference sequence). The CDR3 here is CASSSPPGTQYF. The CDR3 DNA sequence: TGTGCCAGCAGTTCCCCCCCAGGGACCCAGTACTTC.

The rearrangement joins TRBV6-6 to TRBJ1-4; 9 bases agree with TRBD1. Germline V gene lookup returns CDR1 MNHNY and CDR2 SVGAGI (reference sequence). The CDR3 contains 15 residues. V lost 6 bases and J lost 8; bases outside the gene matches: 10. The DNA for the CDR3 is TGTGCCAGCAGCACACCGGGACAGGGAAGGGAAAAACTGTTTTTT. This encodes CASSTPGQGREKLFF.

The gene calls are TRBV7-6 and TRBJ1-4; 8 nucleotides align to TRBD1. This CDR3 region has 14 residues. Unmatched junction bases numbered 5, after V lost 9 bases and J lost 2 bases. Germline loops: CDR1 SGHVS, CDR2 FNYEAQ. CDR3 protein: CASQGALTNEKLFF. DNA for the CDR3: TGTGCCAGTCAGGGGGCGCTGACTAATGAAAAACTGTTTTTT.

The J gene is TRBJ2-1, the V gene TRBV5-1, with D perhaps TRBD2 (6 bases). The CDR3 is 15 residues long. The V end was cut by 4 bases, the J end by 5 bases, with 16 bases between. Per the germline V gene, CDR1 is SGHRS and CDR2 is YFSETQ. The CDR3 sequence: CASSLSGRDNNEQFF. CDR3 in DNA: TGCGCCAGCAGCCTGTCGGGGCGGGATAACAATGAGCAGTTCTTC.

This rearrangement joins TRBV3-1 (or the pseudogene TRBV3-2) to TRBJ2-1; weak D call: TRBD1 (5 bases). CDR1 and CDR2 (germline): LGHDT, YNNKEL (reference sequence). The CDR3 extends over 16 amino acids. The V end was cut by 3 bases, the J end by 3 bases, with 15 bases between. CDR3 in DNA: TGTGCCAGCAGCCAGGGGCGCGCGCTCCTCTACAATGAGCAGTTCTTC. Translated: CASSQGRALLYNEQFF.

V and J are TRBV5-1 and TRBJ2-1; possible D gene TRBD1, 5 bases. Trimming took 0 bases from V and 7 from J, leaving 14 bases between them. The CDR3 runs 15 residues. Per germline, CDR1 SGHRS and CDR2 YFSETQ. The CDR3 DNA follows: TGCGCCAGCAGCTTGGACAGGCCAGGAAAAAATGAGCAGTTCTTC. Protein product: CASSLDRPGKNEQFF. Using reference TRBV5-1 and TRBJ2-1 for the parts outside the CDR3, the full variable domain is KAGVTQTPRYLIKTRGQQVTLSCSPISGHRSVSWYQQTPGQGLQFLFEYFSETQRNKGNFPGRFSGRQFSNSRSEMNVSTLELGDSALYLCASSLDRPGKNEQFFGPGTRLTVL.